The T cell receptor (beta chain) described here comes from a study of cytomegalovirus exposure and HLA in healthy donors. This CDR3 comprises 13 residues. The germline gives CDR1 MNHNS, CDR2 SASEGT. V lost 9 bases to trimming and J lost 5 bases; unmatched junction nucleotides: 7. The study ran its PCR with 60 Vbeta and 13 Jbeta primers. The protocol was immunoSEQ multiplex PCR, while the TCRdb copy is restricted to in-frame clones and leaves out a portion. In total, the table holds approximately 40,000 clones. What was sequenced was PBMCs. The clonotype was recovered from a woman aged 30 to 39 in good health and CMV-seronegative. This chain connects TRBV6-1 to TRBJ1-1, with 9 bases matching TRBD1. The CDR3 sequence is CASSRTGVTEAFF. The DNA for the CDR3 is TGTGCCAGTTCACGGACAGGGGTGACTGAAGCTTTCTTT.